The clone carrying this T cell receptor beta chain was counted at least ten times. Its antigen is currently unknown. The template, approximately 500 ng total RNA, yielded TCR beta cDNA made with a constant-region primer. Libraries covering TCR beta were generated through three nested multiplex PCR rounds (using a slightly modified ARM-PCR). TCRdb passed the multiplex PCR reads through MiXCR, listing each CDR3 protein once. The sample shows approximately 340,000 distinct CDR3 sequences, 65% of them seen only once. This entry is derived from a study of tumor-infiltrating lymphocytes in primary liver carcinoma. Overall study: Per sample, productive TCRbeta reads numbered roughly 3.5 to 7.5 million, similar across tissue types. Whole-study results and caveats: Comparison of CD4+ and CD8+ repertoires was precluded by bulk unsorted samples.

Germline DNA was also extracted, with blood RNA taken from unsorted whole blood. With chronic HBV infection, the patients were also treatment-naive. Peripheral blood, roughly 4 milliliters, was collected prior to surgery. The sequencing sample was made of peripheral blood. The TCR sequence derives from a man in his forties or fifties with primary liver carcinoma and hepatitis B virus infection.

In DNA, the CDR3 is TGCGCCAGCAGCTCCTACCTTCGGACAGGGGGGAGCACCGGGGAGCTGTTTTTT. As protein: CASSSYLRTGGSTGELFF. J is TRBJ2-2 and V is TRBV5-1, with TRBD1 identical over 10 bases. V gave up 3 bases and J gave up 4 bases; unmatched junction bases: 12. This CDR3 comprises 18 residues. Germline loops: CDR1 SGHRS, CDR2 YFSETQ. Based on the CDR3 plus reference TRBV5-1 and TRBJ2-2, the full variable domain is KAGVTQTPRYLIKTRGQQVTLSCSPISGHRSVSWYQQTPGQGLQFLFEYFSETQRNKGNFPGRFSGRQFSNSRSEMNVSTLELGDSALYLCASSSYLRTGGSTGELFFGEGSRLTVL.